A single sample gave rise to the 12 T cell receptor beta chains below, sequenced in a study of technical replicates of blood from a few donors. The method was immunoSEQ multiplex PCR; TCRdb's version includes in-frame clones alone and lacks a portion of them. The profile shows about 72,000 clones, 80% to 95% of them singletons. Sequencing was carried out using T cells isolated from PBMCs. The receptors derive from a human donor in good health.

This chain links TRBV6-1 with TRBJ2-7; 12 positions match TRBD2. Per germline, CDR1 MNHNS and CDR2 SASEGT. V lost 4 bases to trimming and J lost 3 bases; unmatched junction nucleotides: 1. The CDR3 has 14 amino acids. The CDR3 sequence: CASSAGLAGYEQYF. CDR3 nucleotide sequence: TGTGCCAGCAGTGCGGGACTAGCGGGCTACGAGCAGTACTTC.

This sequence joins TRBV11-2 and TRBJ2-7, with 10 bases that match TRBD1. V lost 3 bases and J lost 11; bases outside the gene matches: 4. Germline V CDR1 and CDR2: SGHAT, FQNNGV. This CDR3 is built from 12 residues. The CDR3 nucleotides are TGTGCCAGCAGCTTCGGGACAGGGGAAGAGTACTTC. Translation gives CASSFGTGEEYF.

The chain employs TRBV5-4 and TRBJ2-5; TRBD2 matches at 7 bases. CDR1 and CDR2 (germline): SGHNT, YYREEE (reference sequence). This CDR3 region has 14 residues. Germline trimming cut 4 bases from V and 3 bases from J; bases unmatched to any gene: 6. The CDR3: CASSQDLAEETQYF. CDR3 sequence (DNA): TGTGCCAGCAGCCAGGATCTAGCGGAAGAGACCCAGTACTTC.

The V and J genes are TRBV10-3 and TRBJ1-3; no firm D call. Germline CDR1 and CDR2: ENHRY and SYGVKD. V was shortened by 8 bases and J by 0 bases, with 5 bases between the two germline ends. This CDR3 comprises 12 residues. The CDR3 sequence is CAIQASGNTIYF. The CDR3 nucleotides read TGTGCCATCCAGGCCTCTGGAAACACCATATATTTT.

The chain has TRBV9 and TRBJ2-7, with no clear D. In germline, CDR1 is SGDLS, CDR2 YYNGEE. The V end lost 0 bases, the J end lost 1 base, and 8 bases lay between the germline ends. CDR3 length equals 14 residues. This CDR3 reads CASSVEPGSYEQYF. The CDR3, as DNA: TGTGCCAGCAGCGTAGAACCGGGTTCCTACGAGCAGTACTTC.

This clone has just a few counts. This chain uses TRBV14 with TRBJ1-2; D possibly corresponds to TRBD1 (5 bases). This CDR3 spans 15 amino acids. CDR1 is SGHDN and CDR2 is FVKESK in the germline V gene. V lost 1 base and J 5 bases, leaving 14 bases between the germline ends. CDR3 bases: TGTGCCAGCAGCCAAGTTACGGGGGAGGTGTATGGCTACACCTTC. Translation gives CASSQVTGEVYGYTF.

The CDR3 sequence is CASSTGTGIRNYEQYF. CDR3 nucleotides: TGTGCCAGCAGCACCGGAACAGGGATAAGGAACTACGAGCAGTACTTC. V usage is TRBV7-9 and J usage is TRBJ2-7; D may be TRBD1 (6 bases). The CDR3 runs to 16 residues. V lost 5 bases, J lost 3 bases, and 20 bases lay in between. Germline CDR1 reads SEHNR; CDR2 reads FQNEAQ (reference sequence).

The gene calls are TRBV5-5 and TRBJ2-7; 9 bases fit TRBD1. The trim removed 4 bases at V and 3 bases at J, leaving 14 bases unmatched. The CDR3 is made up of 17 amino acids. Germline CDR1 and CDR2: SGHKS and YYEKEE (reference sequence). The CDR3 DNA sequence: TGTGCCAGCAGCCCCCGCAGGGAGACAGGGGGTTTCTACGAGCAGTACTTC. Its translation: CASSPRRETGGFYEQYF.

The V call is TRBV4-1, the J call TRBJ1-2, with 9 bases matching TRBD1. The germline V gene encodes CDR1 MGHRA and CDR2 YSYEKL. This CDR3 is built from 16 residues. V shed 3 bases, J shed 4 bases, and the junction held 9 bases outside the gene matches. CDR3 protein: CASSHLPGQGTYGYTF. The CDR3 DNA reads TGCGCCAGCAGCCACCTACCGGGACAGGGAACCTATGGCTACACCTTC.

In its sample, this clone was seen once. The rearrangement uses TRBV5-1 and TRBJ1-1; 8 bases align to TRBD1. CDR3 size: 14 residues. The germline V gene encodes CDR1 SGHRS and CDR2 YFSETQ. The junction had 2 bases not matched to a gene; V was cut back by 1 base and J by 3 bases. CDR3 nucleotide sequence: TGCGCCAGCAGCTTGTCACAGGGGGACACTGAAGCTTTCTTT. Protein sequence: CASSLSQGDTEAFF.

This chain joins TRBV4-1 and TRBJ2-7; 13 nucleotides align to TRBD2. The CDR3 is 15 residues long. CDR1 is MGHRA, CDR2 YSYEKL, per germline. With V trimmed by 6 bases and J by 2 bases, 4 bases remained unmatched. This chain's CDR3 is CASRKGLAGPYEQYF. CDR3 sequence (DNA): TGCGCCAGCAGGAAGGGACTAGCGGGACCCTACGAGCAGTACTTC.

The rearrangement links TRBV18 to TRBJ1-5, with TRBD1 matching 12 bases. Per germline, CDR1 KGHSH and CDR2 LQKENI. After removal of 4 bases from V and 6 bases from J, the junction contained 7 bases not matched to a gene. This CDR3 is 16 amino acids long. CDR3 bases: TGTGCCAGCTCACTATCCGGGACAGGGGGCAGTCAGCCCCAGCATTTT. Protein sequence: CASSLSGTGGSQPQHF.